Detailed here is one T cell receptor (beta chain). Its antigen is currently unknown. Germline loops: CDR1 MNHEY, CDR2 SVGAGI. The CDR3 is 14 amino acids. Trimming cost V 5 bases and J 7 bases; bases outside gene matches: 6. Only in-frame clones appear in the TCRdb table, and some are missing; sequencing was by immunoSEQ multiplex PCR. Here the sample spans approximately 160,000 clones, around 89% being singletons. These data are taken from a study of T cell responses to AZD1222 COVID-19 vaccine. Overall study findings and caveats: Only a handful of AZD1222 recipients were seropositive at baseline.

The material was peripheral blood, obtained on day 0 of AZD1222 vaccination. The TCR comes from an adult in good health. This chain links TRBV6-5 with TRBJ1-4; 8 nucleotides agree with TRBD1. CDR3 DNA: TGTGCCAGCAGTACTGGACAGGGCGGTGAAAAACTGTTTTTT. Its protein product is CASSTGQGGEKLFF.